This entry lists 32 T cell receptor beta chains sequenced from one sample in a study of PD-L1 blockade in urothelial cancer. Repertoires were generated with immunoSEQ multiplex PCR, while TCRdb's copy carries only in-frame clones and drops some. Of tens of thousands of clones detected, over 75% appear once; the ten largest clones hold around 4.5%. This specimen consisted of PBMCs, obtained around atezolizumab (anti-PD-L1) treatment. These receptors were obtained from a man aged 70-80 years with urothelial cancer.

The J gene is TRBJ2-1, the V gene TRBV7-2, with 7 bases aligning to TRBD2. The CDR3 is made up of 14 amino acids. Unmatched junction bases numbered 9, after V lost 6 bases and J lost 7 bases. Germline CDR1 is SGHTA and CDR2 is FQGNSA. The CDR3 DNA sequence: TGTGCCAGCAGTCTTGTGGGAGGGAGGAATGAGCAGTTCTTC. The encoded protein is CASSLVGGRNEQFF.

This chain uses TRBV29-1 with TRBJ1-1; TRBD1 matches at 9 bases. With V trimmed by 2 bases and J by 10 bases, 8 bases remained unmatched. Germline V lookup: CDR1 SQVTM, CDR2 ANQGSEA. The CDR3 length is 13 residues. As DNA, the CDR3 is TGCAGCGTTGAAAAGGACAGGGGTCTTGGAGCTTTCTTT. Residues: CSVEKDRGLGAFF.

The rearrangement joins TRBV10-3 to TRBJ2-5; 13 bases fit TRBD2. V lost 6 bases to trimming and J lost 2 bases; unmatched junction nucleotides: 9. CDR3 length equals 17 residues. Germline loops: CDR1 ENHRY, CDR2 SYGVKD. CDR3 nucleotides: TGTGCCATCAGCTCCGGACTAGCGGGAGTGGAGCAAGAGACCCAGTACTTC. It encodes CAISSGLAGVEQETQYF.

The gene calls are TRBV6-4 and TRBJ2-1, with 9 nucleotides matching TRBD2. The trim removed 3 bases at V and 3 bases at J, leaving 6 bases unmatched. This CDR3 region has 16 residues. CDR1 is MRHNA, CDR2 SNTAGT, per germline. This chain's CDR3 is CASSEMAAGGYNEQFF. In nucleotides, the CDR3 is TGTGCCAGCAGTGAGATGGCAGCGGGAGGCTACAATGAGCAGTTCTTC.

Regarding this clone: Different DNA sequences within this sample yield the same CDR3. The rearrangement links TRBV6-6 to TRBJ2-3, with D maybe TRBD2 (6 bases). CDR3 length equals 15 residues. V was clipped by 0 bases and J by 0 bases, with 7 bases between them. Per the germline V gene, CDR1 is MNHNY and CDR2 is SVGAGI (reference sequence). This chain's CDR3 is CASSYSGTSTDTQYF. The CDR3 DNA reads TGTGCCAGCAGTTACTCCGGGACTAGCACAGATACGCAGTATTTT.

This chain uses TRBV5-1 with TRBJ2-3; D may be TRBD2 (6 bases). Trimming shortened V by 3 bases and J by 4 bases, and 12 bases separated the two germline ends. Germline V gene sequence: CDR1 SGHRS, CDR2 YFSETQ. This CDR3 is 14 amino acids long. Here the CDR3 reads CASSSTRDSDTQYF. In nucleotides, the CDR3 is TGCGCCAGCAGCTCGACTAGAGACTCAGATACGCAGTATTTT.

This chain joins TRBV7-2 and TRBJ1-1; D is uncertain. Germline V gene sequence: CDR1 SGHTA, CDR2 FQGNSA. V was clipped by 6 bases and J by 1 base, with 15 bases between them. This CDR3 has 15 residues. The CDR3 region has the DNA TGTGCCAGCAGACTAGAGGTCCGGGAGAACACTGAAGCTTTCTTT. Translation gives CASRLEVRENTEAFF.

V is TRBV6-1 and J is TRBJ2-6; 9 bases line up with TRBD1. V shed 6 bases and J 0 bases; nucleotides not matched to a gene: 15. The germline V gene has CDR1 MNHNS and CDR2 SASEGT. The CDR3 has 20 amino acids. Here the CDR3 reads CASRERTSTGGGSGANVLTF. The DNA for the CDR3 is TGTGCCAGCAGGGAACGGACGTCGACAGGGGGAGGCTCTGGGGCCAACGTCCTGACTTTC.

V and J are TRBV19 and TRBJ2-1, with 11 bases lining up with TRBD1. V was clipped by 8 bases and J by 7 bases; unmatched bases: 7. Germline V lookup: CDR1 LNHDA, CDR2 SQIVND (reference sequence). This CDR3 comprises 14 residues. The chain's CDR3 is CASPGQGVRNEQFF. In DNA form, the CDR3 reads TGTGCCAGTCCGGGACAGGGGGTTAGGAATGAGCAGTTCTTC.

V is TRBV5-6 and J is TRBJ2-1; TRBD1 might be the D (5 bases). CDR3 length equals 13 residues. Between the trimmed V and J ends, which lost 0 bases and 11 bases, there was a span of 12 bases. Germline V lookup: CDR1 SGHDT, CDR2 YYEEEE. CDR3 sequence reads: CASSLGGAVQQFF. CDR3 DNA: TGTGCCAGCAGCTTGGGTGGGGCTGTGCAGCAGTTCTTC.

This clone has more than one count but fewer than ten. CDR3 coding DNA: TGTGCCAGCAGTTCCGGGACTGCTCAAGAGACCCAGTACTTC. It is translated as CASSSGTAQETQYF. The chain has TRBV2 and TRBJ2-5; D is possibly TRBD2 (6 bases). Germline CDR1 and CDR2: SNHLY and FYNNEI. The CDR3 runs to 14 residues. Trimming removed 5 bases from V and 2 bases from J, with 12 bases in between.

The V call is TRBV5-1, the J call TRBJ2-3; TRBD2 might be the D (5 bases). Germline values: CDR1 SGHRS, CDR2 YFSETQ. With 0 bases removed from V and 0 bases from J, the gap between germline ends came to 8 bases. CDR3 length: 15 amino acids. The CDR3 bases are TGCGCCAGCAGCTTGGGGGGAGCTAGCACAGATACGCAGTATTTT. Protein: CASSLGGASTDTQYF. The full variable domain, rest sourced from reference TRBV5-1 and TRBJ2-3, is KAGVTQTPRYLIKTRGQQVTLSCSPISGHRSVSWYQQTPGQGLQFLFEYFSETQRNKGNFPGRFSGRQFSNSRSEMNVSTLELGDSALYLCASSLGGASTDTQYFGPGTRLTVL.

The rearrangement joins TRBV18 to TRBJ1-2; TRBD1 matches 11 bases. CDR3 length equals 15 residues. CDR1 KGHSH and CDR2 LQKENI come from the germline V gene. Germline trimming cut 0 bases from V and 4 bases from J; bases unmatched to any gene: 1. The CDR3 loop is CASSPPGQGGYGYTF. The CDR3 DNA reads TGTGCCAGCTCACCACCGGGACAGGGGGGCTATGGCTACACCTTC.

V usage is TRBV2 and J usage is TRBJ2-7, with 14 bases lining up with TRBD2. Germline V gene sequence: CDR1 SNHLY, CDR2 FYNNEI. With 6 bases clipped from V and 6 bases from J, the junction kept 4 bases outside the gene matches. The length of the CDR3 is 14 residues. This CDR3 is CASRGGLAGVEQYF. CDR3 bases: TGTGCCAGCAGGGGGGGACTAGCGGGAGTCGAGCAGTACTTC.

The CDR3 nucleotides are TGCAGCGTTGACAGGGCTGGCTACACCTTC. As protein: CSVDRAGYTF. The rearrangement joins TRBV29-1 to TRBJ1-2; tentative D call: TRBD1 (5 bases). V gave up 3 bases and J gave up 7 bases, with 6 bases separating them. From germline, CDR1 is SQVTM and CDR2 ANQGSEA. The CDR3 spans 10 residues.

V gene TRBV6-1 combines with J gene TRBJ1-5; D is possibly TRBD1 (6 bases). The CDR3 has 15 residues. Germline V gives CDR1 MNHNS, CDR2 SASEGT. Trimming pared 2 bases from V and 0 bases from J, leaving 8 bases between. The CDR3 bases are TGTGCCAGCAGTGAAACAGGGATTAGCAATCAGCCCCAGCATTTT. As protein: CASSETGISNQPQHF.

The chain links TRBV5-6 to TRBJ1-2, with 9 positions matching TRBD1. CDR1 SGHDT and CDR2 YYEEEE come from the germline V gene. The CDR3 covers 14 residues. V shed 4 bases, J shed 14 bases, and the junction held 15 bases outside the gene matches. Here the CDR3 reads CASSTTTGQGRYTF. The CDR3 coding sequence is TGTGCCAGCAGCACAACCACGGGACAGGGACGATATACCTTC.

The chain joins TRBV7-8 to TRBJ1-2; TRBD1 agrees at 7 bases. J gave up 7 bases and V 5 bases, and 10 bases lay outside the gene matches. The CDR3 contains 14 residues. Germline lookup yields CDR1 SGHVS and CDR2 FQNEAQ. The CDR3 DNA sequence: TGTGCCAGCAGCCCAAGAGACAGGGATAGTGGCTACACCTTC. The encoded protein is CASSPRDRDSGYTF.

The chain uses TRBV4-2 and TRBJ1-4, with 7 bases matching TRBD1. Germline V gene lookup returns CDR1 LGHNA and CDR2 YNFKEQ. The CDR3 has 15 amino acids. V shed 3 bases and J 5 bases; nucleotides not matched to a gene: 6. The CDR3 DNA sequence: TGTGCCAGCAGCCAGGATGGACAGGAAAATGAAAAACTGTTTTTT. As protein: CASSQDGQENEKLFF.

The rearrangement joins TRBV2 to TRBJ1-5; TRBD1 aligns across 7 bases. This CDR3 region has 14 residues. V lost 4 bases, J lost 5 bases, and 5 bases stayed unmatched. Germline CDR1 SNHLY, CDR2 FYNNEI. The DNA for the CDR3 is TGTGCCAGCAGTGTCCTAACAGGGGATCAGCCCCAGCATTTT. Protein product: CASSVLTGDQPQHF.

This clone came up once. The J gene is TRBJ2-2, the V gene TRBV19, with TRBD1 matching over 10 bases. Germline CDR1 is LNHDA and CDR2 is SQIVND (reference sequence). CDR3 length: 15 residues. Unmatched junction bases numbered 2, after V lost 1 base and J lost 6 bases. The CDR3 sequence is CASSIGQGAAGELFF. The CDR3 DNA reads TGTGCCAGTAGTATAGGACAGGGGGCGGCCGGGGAGCTGTTTTTT. Full variable domain (missing parts from reference TRBV19 and TRBJ2-2): DGGITQSPKYLFRKEGQNVTLSCEQNLNHDAMYWYRQDPGQGLRLIYYSQIVNDFQKGDIAEGYSVSREKKESFPLTVTSAQKNPTAFYLCASSIGQGAAGELFFGEGSRLTVL.

In this sample, this clone turned up once. The chain uses TRBV6-1 and TRBJ2-1, with TRBD2 matching 7 bases. CDR3 length equals 14 residues. After removal of 5 bases from V and 5 bases from J, the junction contained 6 bases not matched to a gene. CDR1 and CDR2 (germline): MNHNS, SASEGT. The DNA of the CDR3 is TGTGCCAGCAGTAAAATAAGCGGGAACAATGAGCAGTTCTTC. This encodes CASSKISGNNEQFF.

CDR3 sequence (DNA): TGCGCCAGCAGCTTGTCGGGACTACCCCCAACCCTTGAGCAGTTCTTC. Residues: CASSLSGLPPTLEQFF. The chain has TRBV5-1 and TRBJ2-1; 7 positions match TRBD2. Germline CDR1 reads SGHRS; CDR2 reads YFSETQ. V lost 1 base to trimming and J lost 9 bases; unmatched junction nucleotides: 13. This CDR3 is built from 16 residues.

The J gene is TRBJ2-7, the V gene TRBV28; D not certain. Trimming took off 2 bases at V and 4 bases at J, with 6 bases between the two ends. Germline CDR1 and CDR2: MDHEN and SYDVKM. The CDR3 is 12 amino acids. In nucleotides, the CDR3 is TGTGCCAGCAGTTTACCCACATACGAGCAGTACTTC. Translation gives CASSLPTYEQYF.

The V call is TRBV21-1, the J call TRBJ2-7; TRBD2 is the table's D call and was not checked against the DNA. TRBV21-1 is a pseudogene. CDR3 length: 16 residues. CDR3 bases: TGTGCCAGCAGCAAAGATTCTAGACCGGTTTCCTACGAGCAGTACTTC. The encoded protein is CASSKDSRPVSYEQYF.

In DNA, the CDR3 is TGCGCCAGCAGCAAGACGACAGGGGGAGTGACCAACACTGAAGCTTTCTTT. Translation: CASSKTTGGVTNTEAFF. The gene calls are TRBV4-1 and TRBJ1-1; 9 nucleotides align to TRBD1. The CDR3 has 17 amino acids. Germline CDR1 is MGHRA and CDR2 is YSYEKL. With V trimmed by 5 bases and J by 2 bases, 12 bases remained unmatched.

The CDR3 region is CASRRLAYEQYF. Written as DNA, the CDR3 is TGCGCCAGCAGAAGACTAGCATACGAGCAGTACTTC. The genes are TRBV10-1 and TRBJ2-7, with 7 bases aligning to TRBD2. CDR1 and CDR2 from the germline V gene are WNHNN and SYGVQD (reference sequence). The trim removed 6 bases at V and 4 bases at J, leaving 3 bases unmatched. This CDR3 has 12 residues.

V and J are TRBV5-1 and TRBJ2-1; 8 nucleotides align to TRBD2. Germline CDR1 and CDR2: SGHRS and YFSETQ. The CDR3 is 16 residues long. With V trimmed by 0 bases and J by 7 bases, 9 bases remained unmatched. CDR3 DNA: TGCGCCAGCAGCTTGGCGGCGGGGGGCGCAGGAAATGAGCAGTTCTTC. It codes for CASSLAAGGAGNEQFF.

This clone appeared a few times. V is TRBV6-5 and J is TRBJ1-2; D gene uncertain. Trimming took off 8 bases at V and 4 bases at J, with 14 bases between the two ends. CDR1 is MNHEY, CDR2 SVGAGI, per germline. The CDR3 totals 13 residues. The CDR3 is CASSYRHGYGYTF. DNA of the CDR3: TGTGCCAGCTCCTACAGACACGGCTATGGCTACACCTTC.

V usage is TRBV9 and J usage is TRBJ2-2; 8 positions match TRBD1. Germline V gene data show CDR1 as SGDLS and CDR2 as YYNGEE. The CDR3 has 13 residues. After removal of 3 bases from V and 6 bases from J, the junction contained 1 base not matched to a gene. CDR3 sequence (DNA): TGTGCCAGCAGCGGGGGACAGGCCGGGGAGCTGTTTTTT. Translating gives CASSGGQAGELFF.

The chain has TRBV2 and TRBJ1-2, with a weak D call TRBD1 (5 bases). CDR1 is SNHLY, CDR2 FYNNEI, per germline. Trimming pared 4 bases from V and 6 bases from J, leaving 15 bases between. CDR3 length: 14 amino acids. CDR3 sequence reads: CASSATDTMNGYTF. The CDR3 DNA reads TGTGCCAGCAGTGCGACAGACACAATGAATGGCTACACCTTC.

The V and J genes are TRBV6-5 and TRBJ2-1; the D gene is possibly TRBD2 (5 bases). Trimming pared 8 bases from V and 0 bases from J, leaving 14 bases between. CDR3 length equals 15 residues. CDR1 MNHEY and CDR2 SVGAGI come from the germline V gene. CDR3 DNA: TGTGCCAGCTGGCGGGCGGGTAGCTCCTACAATGAGCAGTTCTTC. Its translation: CASWRAGSSYNEQFF.